The entry below gives a single T cell receptor (beta chain) sequence along with its context. The sample holds many counts of this clonotype. What antigen it recognizes has not been identified. Qualities for individual bases were not recorded, and no much larger clone is one base off. Read against the paper, the sample's time point label means: newly diagnosed GD, antithyroid drugs for less than 3 months. For both TCR sequencing and RNA sequencing, RNA was extracted from PBMCs in TRIzol. The diagnosis of Graves' disease followed American Thyroid Association guidelines. Patients for the study were recruited at an endocrinology department in Xi'an, China. From each patient, approximately 10 milliliters of peripheral blood was collected into an EDTA anticoagulant tube. Ficoll Paque Plus density gradient separation was used to isolate PBMCs, and no additional T cell sorting was done. An Agilent 2100 Bioanalyzer and agarose gel were used to check RNA quality, while a NanoDrop 2000 measured RNA concentration.

The data belong to a study of regulatory T cells in long-lasting Graves disease (dated by TCRdb to 2020 to 2022). Concerning the study at large: Newly diagnosed Graves' disease patients had taken antithyroid drugs for less than 3 months. The study was registered as a clinical trial and conducted in China. TCR sequencing covered 13 persistent and some 20 newly diagnosed Graves' disease patients, 33 samples in total. Peripheral blood TCR sequencing and RNA sequencing compared persistent Graves' disease patients with newly diagnosed Graves' disease patients. What the work shows at the level of the full study, not this receptor alone: The study examined only peripheral blood because the primary lesion, thyroid tissue, could not be accessed. Persistent patients shared more public clonotypes among themselves (around 3,000) than newly diagnosed patients did (approximately 970). The small sample size was acknowledged by the authors as a limitation that may reduce accuracy. Compared with newly diagnosed patients, persistent Graves' disease patients had lower TCR Shannon entropy and fewer highly expanded clones, which suggests clonal expansion. Only the TCR beta chain was sequenced and analyzed.

The library was produced with multiplex PCR. The run used an Illumina HiSeq 4000. iRepertoire HTBI primers and Arm-PCR amplification of CDR3 regions were used to construct TCR beta libraries. Before sequencing, the PCR products went through gel purification. Regarding the original processing steps: Gene usage analysis of CDR3 amino acid clonotypes used the 55 to 65 TRBV and 11 to 15 TRBJ segments found across samples. COPE and FqMerger were used to merge the filtered high-quality paired reads into contigs. Contigs were aligned with BLAST to IMGT TRBV, TRBD and TRBJ reference genes, and CDR3 was defined per IMGT. Any clonotype with a frequency above 0.1% was classified as a highly expanded clone. Repertoire diversity was measured by Shannon entropy, and V-J evenness by the Gini coefficient. Clonotypes shared by more than one individual were considered public. In-frame beta chains were kept once TCRdb had trimmed the public reads at Q25 with fastp and called clones with MiXCR. Under each unique CDR3 protein, matching rows form one entry showing the most common genes and DNA. TCRdb, rather than the study authors, made the V and J calls. The sample table shows around 450,000 distinct CDR3 sequences, and roughly 15% are seen once. Jointly, the top ten make up about 12% of the sample.

The sample was also reused in another study, on T cells in Graves' hyperthyroidism and ophthalmopathy. As the second paper documents: Graves' hyperthyroidism was defined as stable when no progression to ophthalmopathy occurred over 18 months of follow-up. Hyperthyroidism patients were aged 18 to 65 years and newly diagnosed, with disease duration of less than 2 months. Exclusion was applied to patients with uncontrolled infections, other autoimmune diseases, pregnancy or lactation. Diagnoses relied on clinical symptoms, serum thyroxine and TRAb, thyroid ultrasound and orbital computed tomography. The first round of RT-PCR for the TCR CDR3 was performed with the HTBI primer set and the Qiagen OneStep RT-PCR kit. Most expanded thyroid clonotypes (frequency above 0.001) were also detected in blood, suggesting blood repertoires may reflect thyroid immune responses. Ophthalmopathy was separated from stable hyperthyroidism by a 13 V-J signature model, with about 86% sensitivity and roughly 81% specificity obtained in cross-validation and 80%/75% obtained in testing. During validation, the model predicted progression to ophthalmopathy a median of roughly six months ahead of onset, with almost 71% sensitivity and under 85% specificity. TCR V-J signatures able to tell the groups apart were searched for in a discovery cohort of 90 to 100 patients, of whom under 45 had Graves' ophthalmopathy and about 60 had stable Graves' hyperthyroidism. Whether ophthalmopathy could be predicted prospectively was tested in an independent validation cohort made up of some 20 hyperthyroidism patients plus 17 patients who later progressed to ophthalmopathy. For training and testing, the roughly 100 patients in the discovery cohort were randomly divided in a 7:3 ratio. In addition, the study compared T-cell repertoires in thyroid tissue and in blood from several Graves' hyperthyroidism patients. Following sampling, methimazole starting at 30 mg daily was given to hyperthyroidism patients, and high-dose intravenous methylprednisolone was given to ophthalmopathy patients. Libraries were constructed in a second round of multiplex PCR, after which size selection and purification were carried out. Sequencing of the libraries was done on an Illumina HiSeq2000 using paired-end 100 bp reads. SOAPnuke was used to process the raw data, removing reads that contained adapters or uncalled bases, had a mean Phred below 15, or lacked an exact match to the constant primer or identifier. High-quality paired reads were merged with COPE v1.2.5, and unique nucleotide sequences were defined as clonotypes. Clonotypes were aligned to IMGT TRBV, TRBD and TRBJ reference segments using MiTCR v1.1. Only V-J combinations with frequency above 0.0001, covering 99% to 99.2% of repertoires, were analysed. The TCS score was defined as the ratio of F50 (clonal expansion) to E x V (chaos), calculated using BLOSUM62-based TCRdist between CDR3 peptides within each V-J. Welch's t-statistics and random forest reduced around 520 V-J features to 13, which were used in a naive Bayes classifier (R e1071). Sample size was not statistically predetermined, and blinding of investigators to group allocation was not performed. TCR Vbeta CDR3 sequencing of some 140 peripheral blood samples (more than 40 ophthalmopathy, under 80 hyperthyroidism and roughly 17 progressor patients) is reported in the paper.

This sequence was found in a man in his forties or fifties with Graves disease. Donor details come from another sample of the same person, matched by shared clones. The sample in question was peripheral blood mononuclear cells (PBMCs), obtained at new diagnosis, from a patient treated with antithyroid drugs.

This receptor has the CDR3 CASSLADQPQHF. The DNA sequence is given as TGTGCCAGCAGCTTAGCAGATCAGCCCCAGCATTTT. This chain joins TRBV28 to TRBJ1-5; too little of a D gene remains to name it. Taken from cysteine to phenylalanine, the CDR3 has 12 residues. This entry keeps only the CDR3 DNA: 36 bases, framed from base 1. CDR1 and CDR2, per the germline V gene, are MDHEN and SYDVKM. The junction shows trimming of 6 bases on V and 5 bases on J, plus 8 bases between the germline ends.